These 20 T cell receptor beta chains came from one sample sequenced in a study of Graves' ophthalmopathy and Graves' hyperthyroidism (dated by TCRdb to the late 2010s). The sequencer was an Illumina HiSeq 2000. For repertoire sequencing, the TCR beta CDR3 regions were amplified from RNA transcripts. The first round was an RT-PCR using HTBI primers with the Qiagen OneStep RT-PCR kit, and this first round was followed by a second-round multiplex PCR, then size selection and purification. Starting from the raw public reads, TCRdb applied fastp trimming at Q25, assembled clones with MiXCR and retained in-frame beta chains. Here each entry gathers all rows of one CDR3 protein and keeps the most common genes and DNA. The table for this sample lists over a million distinct CDR3 sequences; about 38% of them were counted only once. The ten most abundant clones make up 11% of the sample. Sequencing was carried out using peripheral blood or thyroid tissue (not recorded which). These receptors came from an adult man with Graves' hyperthyroidism.

In this sample, this clonotype turned up many times. One end of the junction fails to match germline, which may point to a read error. The chain has TRBV10-3 and TRBJ1-5; TRBD1 agrees at 11 bases. The germline CDR1 and CDR2 sequences are ENHRY and SYGVKD. The CDR3 covers 15 residues. The CDR3 spells CASSPDRGQFQPQHF. CDR3 in DNA: TGTGCCAGCAGTCCGGACAGGGGGCAATTTCAGCCCCAGCATTTT.

This chain links TRBV12-3 or TRBV12-4 with TRBJ2-7; the match to TRBD2 covers 7 bases. This CDR3 is built from 14 residues. V shed 4 bases and J 7 bases; nucleotides not matched to a gene: 10. This CDR3 reads CASSSSRGIWEQYF. The CDR3 DNA reads TGTGCCAGCAGTTCGTCGCGGGGGATCTGGGAGCAGTACTTC.

Many counts were recorded for this clonotype. The V and J genes are TRBV9 and TRBJ1-5, with TRBD1 matching 7 bases. Trimming at V came to 3 bases and at J to 7 bases, leaving 7 bases not matched to a gene. The CDR3 runs to 14 residues. CDR1 and CDR2 (germline): SGDLS, YYNGEE. The chain's CDR3 is CASSGGQVGQPQHF. The CDR3, as DNA: TGTGCCAGCAGCGGAGGACAGGTCGGGCAGCCCCAGCATTTT.

This clonotype was observed at least ten times. The chain uses TRBV7-6 and TRBJ1-3; no clear D gene. Trimming removed 5 bases from V and 0 bases from J, with 11 bases in between. Per the germline V gene, CDR1 is SGHVS and CDR2 is FNYEAQ. The CDR3 consists of 15 residues. The CDR3: CASSPSGPSGNTIYF. CDR3 in DNA: TGTGCCAGCAGCCCGAGCGGACCCTCTGGAAACACCATATATTTT.

The DNA for the CDR3 is TGTGCCAGCTGCAGGGGGCTAAACACTGAAGCTTTCTTT. Translated: CASCRGLNTEAFF. The chain is built from TRBV2 and TRBJ1-1; 8 positions match TRBD1. This CDR3 spans 13 amino acids. With V trimmed by 8 bases and J by 2 bases, 4 bases remained unmatched. CDR1 is SNHLY, CDR2 FYNNEI, per germline.

This clonotype came up many times. This chain joins TRBV5-1 and TRBJ1-2; D is perhaps TRBD1 (6 bases). With 7 bases removed from V and 4 bases from J, the gap between germline ends came to 14 bases. Germline-derived CDR1 and CDR2 are SGHRS and YFSETQ. The CDR3 is made up of 13 amino acids. This chain's CDR3 is CASRGAARYGYTF. In DNA, the CDR3 is TGCGCCAGCCGGGGGGCGGCTCGCTATGGCTACACCTTC. Full variable domain (missing parts from reference TRBV5-1 and TRBJ1-2): KAGVTQTPRYLIKTRGQQVTLSCSPISGHRSVSWYQQTPGQGLQFLFEYFSETQRNKGNFPGRFSGRQFSNSRSEMNVSTLELGDSALYLCASRGAARYGYTFGSGTRLTVV.

A remark on this clonotype: A much larger clonotype is one base distant, so this may be a read error. The chain links TRBV20-1 to TRBJ2-7; 7 nucleotides match TRBD1. CDR1 and CDR2 from the germline V gene are DFQATT and SNEGSKA (reference sequence). The CDR3 contains 13 residues. CDR3 sequence reads: CSAWTGWAYGQYF. The CDR3 nucleotides read TGCAGTGCTTGGACAGGTTGGGCCTACGGGCAGTACTTC.

The chain uses TRBV20-1 and TRBJ2-5; the match to TRBD2 covers 8 bases. After removal of 1 base from V and 5 bases from J, the junction contained 9 bases not matched to a gene. Germline assignment: CDR1 DFQATT and CDR2 SNEGSKA (reference sequence). The CDR3 spans 15 residues. DNA for the CDR3: TGCAGTGCTAGAGGCGGAGCGGGAGTGAGGGAGACCCAGTACTTC. As protein: CSARGGAGVRETQYF.

This chain connects TRBV10-3 to TRBJ2-2, with D maybe TRBD1 (6 bases). V shed 0 bases and J shed 2 bases, with 10 bases lying between them. Germline CDR1 and CDR2: ENHRY and SYGVKD. The CDR3 length is 16 residues. CDR3 nucleotides: TGTGCCATCAGTGAGTCGACAGGAGGAAACACCGGGGAGCTGTTTTTT. It translates to CAISESTGGNTGELFF.

The rearrangement links TRBV25-1 to TRBJ1-5, with D unclear. Trimming pared 8 bases from V and 7 bases from J, leaving 21 bases between. This CDR3 spans 15 amino acids. Germline V gene lookup returns CDR1 MGHDK and CDR2 SYGVNS. The CDR3: CASRSLGNLRQPQHF. The DNA for the CDR3 is TGTGCCAGCCGTTCCTTGGGCAATCTGAGGCAGCCCCAGCATTTT. Based on the CDR3 plus reference TRBV25-1 and TRBJ1-5, the full variable domain is EADIYQTPRYLVIGTGKKITLECSQTMGHDKMYWYQQDPGMELHLIHYSYGVNSTEKGDLSSESTVSRIRTEHFPLTLESARPSHTSQYLCASRSLGNLRQPQHFGDGTRLSIL.

This clonotype came up many times. V gene TRBV20-1 combines with J gene TRBJ1-5; unclear D gene. The CDR3 extends over 14 amino acids. V dropped 3 bases and J dropped 0 bases, with 9 bases sitting between them. The V gene's germline CDR1 is DFQATT and CDR2 SNEGSKA (reference sequence). CDR3 loop: CSASARNSNQPQHF. The CDR3 DNA follows: TGCAGTGCTAGTGCAAGAAATAGCAATCAGCCCCAGCATTTT.

Worth noting for this clonotype: Sequence at one end of the junction differs from germline and may be a read error. V and J are TRBV7-2 and TRBJ2-6; TRBD1 might be the D (5 bases). Germline V gives CDR1 SGHTA, CDR2 FQGNSA. This CDR3 is 14 amino acids long. DNA of the CDR3: TGTGCCAGCAGCCAAGGTTCTGGGGCCAACGTCCTGGCTTTC. Translation: CASSQGSGANVLAF.

The chain combines TRBV7-9 with TRBJ2-7; 11 nucleotides align to TRBD2. Germline V gene lookup returns CDR1 SEHNR and CDR2 FQNEAQ (reference sequence). J lost 4 bases, V lost 9 bases, and 11 bases had no gene match. There are 15 residues in the CDR3. The CDR3 loop reads CASRAGTSGLYEQYF. The CDR3 nucleotides read TGTGCCAGTAGGGCGGGGACTAGCGGATTATACGAGCAGTACTTC.

The chain uses TRBV7-2 and TRBJ2-5, with D unclear. The V end was cut by 1 base, the J end by 5 bases, with 11 bases between. The CDR3 consists of 14 residues. CDR1 is SGHTA and CDR2 is FQGNSA in the germline V gene. The CDR3 loop reads CASSLGRPLETQYF. As DNA, the CDR3 is TGTGCCAGCAGCTTAGGACGGCCGTTGGAGACCCAGTACTTC.

Only a few counts were recorded for this clonotype. The chain carries TRBV7-2 and TRBJ1-4; 8 bases line up with TRBD1. J was trimmed by 8 bases and V by 6 bases; bases with no gene match: 11. The CDR3 consists of 15 residues. The germline V gene encodes CDR1 SGHTA and CDR2 FQGNSA. As DNA, the CDR3 is TGTGCCAGCAGGTTAACGGACAGGGCGGTGGAAAAACTGTTTTTT. As protein: CASRLTDRAVEKLFF.

This clonotype was observed a handful of times. The chain carries TRBV20-1 and TRBJ1-2, with TRBD1 matching over 8 bases. The CDR3 is made up of 15 amino acids. Germline V lookup: CDR1 DFQATT, CDR2 SNEGSKA (reference sequence). The V segment lost 4 bases and the J segment 4 bases; nucleotides outside the gene matches: 11. The CDR3 DNA reads as TGCAGTGCTACGAGCAGGGGGCCGGGGATCTATGGCTACACCTTC. It translates to CSATSRGPGIYGYTF.

This clonotype was seen at least ten times. The chain carries TRBV20-1 and TRBJ1-2, with D unresolved. The ends were cut back, 7 bases at V and 7 bases at J, with 16 bases in the middle. Germline loops: CDR1 DFQATT, CDR2 SNEGSKA (reference sequence). The CDR3 contains 12 residues. The chain's CDR3 is CSEEGTGGGYTF. As DNA, the CDR3 is TGCAGTGAGGAGGGCACGGGAGGTGGCTACACCTTC.

In its sample, this clonotype was seen many times. The chain links TRBV29-1 to TRBJ1-1; 7 nucleotides align to TRBD1. Germline V gives CDR1 SQVTM, CDR2 ANQGSEA. J was trimmed by 4 bases and V by 1 base; bases with no gene match: 6. This CDR3 spans 14 amino acids. Here the CDR3 reads CSVEGATGSTEAFF. The CDR3 DNA reads TGCAGCGTTGAAGGGGCGACAGGGAGCACTGAAGCTTTCTTT.

This clonotype was detected a few times. The chain is built from TRBV19 and TRBJ1-1; D remains unclear. V lost 6 bases and J 1 base, leaving 6 bases between the germline ends. CDR3 length: 12 residues. Germline V gives CDR1 LNHDA, CDR2 SQIVND (reference sequence). CDR3: CASRTRNTEAFF. CDR3 nucleotide sequence: TGTGCCAGTAGGACAAGGAACACTGAAGCTTTCTTT.

This clonotype was counted many times. This chain connects TRBV29-1 to TRBJ1-1; 9 bases line up with TRBD1. The CDR3 has 13 residues. The germline gives CDR1 SQVTM, CDR2 ANQGSEA. The V segment lost 5 bases and the J segment 1 base; nucleotides outside the gene matches: 2. The CDR3 loop reads CSVLQGANTEAFF. The CDR3 DNA follows: TGCAGCGTTCTACAGGGGGCGAACACTGAAGCTTTCTTT.